Listed below are T cell receptor beta chains from one sample, sequenced in a study of CXCR3-negative and CXCR3-positive naive CD8 T cells. No DNA is given; TCRdb re-called the 5' RACE reads and lists each CDR3 protein once. Its table records about 90,000 distinct CDR3 sequences. Sequencing was carried out using naive CXCR3+ CD8+ T cells from blood. The source is a human donor in good health. Some clones in this sample may be carry-over from other donors' samples. CDR3s include the opening cysteine and the closing phenylalanine or tryptophan.

V	J	CDR3
TRBV4-2	TRBJ1-5	CASSQGEISNQPQHF
TRBV29-1	TRBJ1-1	CSVEEPGTGFGKNTEAFF
TRBV15	TRBJ1-5	CATSRDPEGLSNQPQHF
TRBV20-1	TRBJ1-4	CSATADRLILNGPNEKLFF
TRBV18	TRBJ2-1	CASSPRSGPGANEQFF
TRBV27	TRBJ2-7	CASSLSRGGVEQYF
TRBV20-1	TRBJ1-1	CSARKGETEAFF
TRBV6-1	TRBJ2-1	CASSELTGISYNEQFF
TRBV5-1	TRBJ2-1	CASSRYRAGNEQFF
TRBV6-5	TRBJ2-1	CASSYSIEGAAYSGRQNEQFF
TRBV7-8	TRBJ2-3	CASSLVTRVDTQYF
TRBV7-9	TRBJ1-1	CASSSRGSEAFF
TRBV28	TRBJ2-5	CASSLAGVEETQYF
TRBV23-1	TRBJ2-1	CASSQSICRDRAYNEQFF
TRBV28	TRBJ2-1	CASSLILAGENNEQFF
TRBV20-1	TRBJ2-7	CSAPRPAGHYEQYF
TRBV21-1	TRBJ2-4	CASSKRWDSRRNIQYF
TRBV25-1	TRBJ2-7	CASSASYEQYF
TRBV25-1	TRBJ2-1	CASSAYGTTTYNEQFF
TRBV4-1	TRBJ1-2	CASSQAGASSPGYTF
TRBV28	TRBJ2-1	CASSLGTSIFFNEQFF
TRBV25-1	TRBJ2-1	CASSYSFEQFF
TRBV11-1	TRBJ2-7	CASSYDRGPYEQYF
TRBV4-3	TRBJ1-4	CASSQEVVGVATNEKLFF
TRBV29-1	TRBJ1-2	CSVDMALRGYTF
TRBV7-9	TRBJ2-5	CASSPPGGTQETQYF